This section outlines one T cell receptor (beta chain) sequence together with its context. What it binds is unknown. This specimen belongs to a study of Ad26.COV2.S vaccination and SARS-CoV-2 variants. Study-wide findings and caveats: In TCR breadth and depth analyses, total T cell responses may have been underestimated. Breadth measured for non-spike TCRs was similar across vaccine and placebo recipients.

Here immunoSEQ multiplex PCR was the method, and the copy in TCRdb shows in-frame clones only, minus some. The sample has about 320,000 clones, roughly 90% seen once; the top ten hold about 5%. Sample treatment: 19 received Ad26.COV2.S at low or high dose, single or two shots; roughly five received placebo; per-sample allocation not given. Day 63 after the first injection of vaccine or placebo was the sampling time. The sample came from a Boston adult aged 18-55 years. An Ad26 vector expressing Wuhan-strain SARS-CoV-2 spike constituted the vaccine. This TCR was recovered from a person aged 18-60 years who received the Ad26.COV2.S COVID-19 vaccine or a placebo. Sequencing used peripheral blood, obtained in a trial of Ad26.COV2.S vaccine versus placebo.

This chain's CDR3 is CASSTTAGYTF. CDR3 nucleotides: TGTGCCAGCAGTACAACTGCGGGCTACACCTTC. The J gene is TRBJ1-2, the V gene TRBV12-3 or TRBV12-4; no definite D call. Trimming removed 5 bases from V and 8 bases from J, with 9 bases in between. The CDR3 contains 11 residues.